The 3 T cell receptor beta chains below were found in one sample sequenced in a study of blood T cell repertoires in COVID-19. Profiled with immunoSEQ multiplex PCR; TCRdb holds only in-frame clones, not every one. Altogether about 9,900 clones are present, about three quarters being singletons, with the ten largest covering roughly 23%. Sequencing was done on a sample of peripheral blood. Source of these receptors: a man in his 60s with active COVID-19.

The J gene is TRBJ2-7, the V gene TRBV28; D possibly corresponds to TRBD1 (6 bases). Germline V lookup: CDR1 MDHEN, CDR2 SYDVKM. The CDR3 runs to 15 residues. V lost 3 bases and J lost 0, with 12 bases in between. The CDR3 reads CASSLGRGSSYEQYF. CDR3 nucleotide sequence: TGTGCCAGCAGTTTGGGCAGGGGAAGCTCCTACGAGCAGTACTTC.

This chain joins TRBV28 and TRBJ1-2; D is perhaps TRBD1 (5 bases). Germline lookup yields CDR1 MDHEN and CDR2 SYDVKM. Deletions cut 5 bases from V and 0 bases from J, with 10 bases between. This CDR3 contains 14 residues. CDR3 residues: CASSLRQPNYGYTF. The CDR3 DNA is TGTGCCAGCAGTCTCCGACAGCCTAACTATGGCTACACCTTC.

J is TRBJ1-2 and V is TRBV4-2; TRBD1 agrees at 9 bases. Germline trimming cut 2 bases from V and 8 bases from J; bases unmatched to any gene: 6. Germline-derived CDR1 and CDR2 are LGHNA and YNFKEQ. The CDR3 consists of 14 residues. CDR3: CASSQIGTGPGYTF. As DNA, the CDR3 is TGTGCCAGCAGCCAAATCGGGACAGGGCCCGGCTACACCTTC.